Each of the 2 T cell receptor beta chains below was sequenced from the same sample in a study of blood T cells in healthy people across ages. Using a J-beta primer mix together with a sample-barcoded 5' primer, a second PCR was run for roughly 7 to 12 cycles. One entry per CDR3 protein results from TCRdb running MiXCR on the 5' RACE reads. The sample comprises some 760,000 distinct CDR3 sequences, about 25% of which are singletons, and under 4% rests with the top ten. In addition, the sample was reused for a study of T cells of mothers and their children.

The sequenced sample was blood. These receptor sequences come from a boy between 10 and 17 years old in good health.

The V call is TRBV19, the J call TRBJ2-3; the D gene is possibly TRBD1 (5 bases). The V gene's germline CDR1 is LNHDA and CDR2 SQIVND (reference sequence). The CDR3 has 15 residues. Trimming shortened V by 2 bases and J by 3 bases, and 12 bases separated the two germline ends. The CDR3 spells CASSISGLVTDTQYF. CDR3 in DNA: TGTGCCAGTAGTATATCAGGGTTGGTTACAGATACGCAGTATTTT. Complete variable domain (other parts from reference TRBV19 and TRBJ2-3): DGGITQSPKYLFRKEGQNVTLSCEQNLNHDAMYWYRQDPGQGLRLIYYSQIVNDFQKGDIAEGYSVSREKKESFPLTVTSAQKNPTAFYLCASSISGLVTDTQYFGPGTRLTVL.

Ten or more counts support this clonotype. The chain links TRBV15 to TRBJ2-7, with a weak D call TRBD1 (6 bases). Trimming took 0 bases from V and 5 from J, leaving 20 bases between them. Per germline, CDR1 LNHNV and CDR2 YYDKDF (reference sequence). The CDR3 length is 17 residues. The CDR3 DNA follows: TGTGCCACCAGCAGAGATTCGTTGGGCAGGGGCATCAACGAGCAGTACTTC. Residues: CATSRDSLGRGINEQYF.